This TCR beta chain was profiled in a study of post-analysis software for immune sequencing data. Overall study results and limits: F-measure co-clustering was strong for batch-matched samples. Included in a set of roughly five TRBV segments more frequent in patients than controls were TRBV5-6, TRBV5-1 and TRBV20-1.

On this clonotype itself: Its antigen is unknown.

Unique molecular identifiers were present in the TCR beta cDNA libraries. Each CDR3 protein is one row after TCRdb ran MiXCR on the PCR reads. Of some 370,000 distinct CDR3 sequences in the sample, less than 35% were seen once. This CDR3 is built from 14 residues. Germline V gene data show CDR1 as SGHTA and CDR2 as FQGNSA. With 5 bases clipped from V and 1 base from J, the junction kept 3 bases outside the gene matches. Sequencing was performed on blood. The receptor comes from a girl aged 10 to 17 with multiple sclerosis. This chain joins TRBV7-2 and TRBJ2-5; 8 positions agree with TRBD2. CDR3 loop: CASSPGGTQETQYF. In DNA, the CDR3 is TGTGCCAGCAGCCCGGGGGGGACCCAAGAGACCCAGTACTTC.